These 31 T cell receptor beta chains originate from one sample sequenced in a study of blood T cell repertoires in COVID-19. Clones were read by immunoSEQ multiplex PCR, and TCRdb kept only the in-frame ones, dropping some. Of roughly 230,000 clones in the sample, approximately 81% were seen once. The sample was peripheral blood. These receptors all come from a man aged 35-49 years with acute or convalescent COVID-19.

This clone was recorded once. V and J are TRBV27 and TRBJ2-7; tentatively, D is TRBD1 (5 bases). Trimming removed 5 bases at V and 0 bases at J, with 20 bases between. Germline lookup yields CDR1 MNHEY and CDR2 SMNVEV (reference sequence). The CDR3 is made up of 17 amino acids. The CDR3 DNA sequence: TGTGCCAGCAGTCCAAGAAAGTTGAAGGGGATCTCCTACGAGCAGTACTTC. This encodes CASSPRKLKGISYEQYF.

The V and J genes are TRBV6-4 and TRBJ2-7, with TRBD1 identical over 7 bases. J gave up 4 bases and V 0 bases, and 9 bases lay outside the gene matches. There are 16 residues in the CDR3. The V gene's germline CDR1 is MRHNA and CDR2 SNTAGT. The CDR3 DNA follows: TGTGCCAGCAGTGACTCGGGACAGAGGGGGCTATACGAGCAGTACTTC. Amino acids: CASSDSGQRGLYEQYF.

This clone was detected only a few times. The chain is built from TRBV27 and TRBJ2-3; 13 bases match TRBD2. The CDR3 has 15 residues. Germline assignment: CDR1 MNHEY and CDR2 SMNVEV (reference sequence). J lost 3 bases, V lost 5 bases, and 2 bases had no gene match. This chain's CDR3 is CASSKLAGGTDTQYF. CDR3 DNA sequence: TGTGCCAGCAGTAAACTAGCGGGGGGGACAGATACGCAGTATTTT.

The CDR3 is CASRQRTDYGYTF. DNA of the CDR3: TGTGCCAGCAGGCAAAGGACAGACTATGGCTACACCTTC. The V gene is TRBV6-5, the J gene TRBJ1-2; possible D gene TRBD1, 6 bases. Between the trimmed V and J ends, which lost 6 bases and 3 bases, there was a span of 11 bases. CDR1 is MNHEY and CDR2 is SVGAGI in the germline V gene. The CDR3 contains 13 residues.

V is TRBV5-1 and J is TRBJ1-1, with D possibly matching TRBD1 (6 bases). Germline values: CDR1 SGHRS, CDR2 YFSETQ. Trimming removed 3 bases at V and 0 bases at J, with 12 bases between. The length of the CDR3 is 15 residues. The CDR3 reads CASSSSGGLNTEAFF. CDR3 nucleotides: TGCGCCAGCAGCTCGTCGGGGGGCCTGAACACTGAAGCTTTCTTT.

The genes are TRBV4-3 and TRBJ2-7; 10 bases line up with TRBD1. Germline assignment: CDR1 LGHNA and CDR2 YSLEER. The V segment lost 4 bases and the J segment 4 bases; nucleotides outside the gene matches: 4. This CDR3 spans 14 amino acids. The CDR3 nucleotides read TGCGCCAGCAGCCCGGGACAGGGGCTATACGAGCAGTACTTC. Translation gives CASSPGQGLYEQYF.

The rearrangement uses TRBV27 and TRBJ1-2, with TRBD1 identical over 7 bases. The V segment lost 5 bases and the J segment 9 bases; nucleotides outside the gene matches: 15. The germline gives CDR1 MNHEY, CDR2 SMNVEV (reference sequence). The CDR3 runs 15 residues. CDR3: CASSPWDDRENSYTF. The DNA for the CDR3 is TGTGCCAGCAGTCCTTGGGACGACAGGGAAAACAGCTACACCTTC.

This chain uses TRBV6-6 with TRBJ1-5, with D maybe TRBD1 (5 bases). The CDR3 is 15 residues long. V lost 2 bases and J lost 5, with 13 bases in between. CDR1 is MNHNY and CDR2 is SVGAGI in the germline V gene (reference sequence). The CDR3 DNA reads TGTGCCAGCAGTTACGGTTCAGGGTACGATCAGCCCCAGCATTTT. This sequence encodes CASSYGSGYDQPQHF.

The chain carries TRBV6-5 and TRBJ1-5; D is perhaps TRBD1 (5 bases). The germline gives CDR1 MNHEY, CDR2 SVGAGI. V was shortened by 8 bases and J by 4 bases, with 15 bases between the two germline ends. The CDR3 consists of 14 residues. This CDR3 is CASSRRGGNQPQHF. Here the CDR3 DNA reads TGTGCCAGCTCTAGACGGGGGGGAAATCAGCCCCAGCATTTT.

The chain recombines TRBV30 with TRBJ1-2; 10 bases align to TRBD1. Germline loops: CDR1 GTSNPN, CDR2 SVGIG (reference sequence). With V trimmed by 1 base and J by 4 bases, 6 bases remained unmatched. The CDR3 runs 15 residues. The CDR3 coding sequence is TGTGCCTGGAGTGCCGGACAGGGGGTTAGCTATGGCTACACCTTC. It specifies CAWSAGQGVSYGYTF.

J is TRBJ2-7 and V is TRBV4-2; D possibly corresponds to TRBD1 (5 bases). The CDR3 has 15 residues. Germline CDR1 reads LGHNA; CDR2 reads YNFKEQ. V lost 4 bases to trimming and J lost 5 bases, with 18 bases between them. The CDR3 sequence is CASSLVLQGHHEQYF. The CDR3 region has the DNA TGTGCCAGCAGCCTAGTTTTGCAGGGTCATCACGAGCAGTACTTC.

The rearrangement links TRBV19 to TRBJ2-1; 8 nucleotides match TRBD2. From germline, CDR1 is LNHDA and CDR2 SQIVND (reference sequence). After removal of 5 bases from V and 7 bases from J, the junction contained 13 bases not matched to a gene. This CDR3 has 16 amino acids. CDR3: CASSPRPAGVINEQFF. CDR3 coding DNA: TGTGCCAGTAGTCCACGGCCAGCGGGGGTAATAAATGAGCAGTTCTTC. Using reference TRBV19 and TRBJ2-1 for the parts outside the CDR3, the full variable domain is DGGITQSPKYLFRKEGQNVTLSCEQNLNHDAMYWYRQDPGQGLRLIYYSQIVNDFQKGDIAEGYSVSREKKESFPLTVTSAQKNPTAFYLCASSPRPAGVINEQFFGPGTRLTVL.

The chain couples TRBV20-1 to TRBJ2-1; 7 bases match TRBD2. Trimming removed 3 bases from V and 7 bases from J; junction bases left unmatched: 6. The CDR3 sequence is 13 residues long. Per germline, CDR1 DFQATT and CDR2 SNEGSKA (reference sequence). DNA for the CDR3: TGCAGTGCTAGTTATTTGGGGGGGAATGAGCAGTTCTTC. Translating gives CSASYLGGNEQFF.

This chain joins TRBV7-9 and TRBJ1-5; 10 bases are a match to TRBD1. CDR1 and CDR2 from the germline V gene are SEHNR and FQNEAQ (reference sequence). The CDR3 is 14 residues long. With V trimmed by 5 bases and J by 7 bases, 5 bases remained unmatched. CDR3 sequence reads: CASSPGQGVQPQHF. The CDR3 DNA reads TGTGCCAGCAGCCCCGGACAGGGGGTCCAGCCCCAGCATTTT.

J is TRBJ1-6 and V is TRBV19, with a tentative D call TRBD1 (5 bases). Germline V gene data show CDR1 as LNHDA and CDR2 as SQIVND (reference sequence). The V and J ends lost 5 bases and 9 bases respectively, with 20 bases between them. The CDR3 contains 16 residues. In nucleotides, the CDR3 is TGTGCCAGTAGTTCCCTCCTCGGGGGATTCAGTTCACCCCTCCACTTT. It yields the protein CASSSLLGGFSSPLHF.

The J gene is TRBJ2-7, the V gene TRBV30; 7 bases fit TRBD1. V was pared by 0 bases and J by 7 bases, with 6 bases of the junction left unmatched. Germline assignment: CDR1 GTSNPN and CDR2 SVGIG (reference sequence). The CDR3 runs 13 residues. This CDR3 is CAWSVLRGQEQYF. As DNA, the CDR3 is TGTGCCTGGAGTGTACTTAGGGGGCAAGAGCAGTACTTC.

This clone was detected only once. The genes are TRBV24-1 and TRBJ2-2; D is unclear. Trimming shortened V by 4 bases and J by 2 bases, and 10 bases separated the two germline ends. The germline CDR1 and CDR2 sequences are KGHDR and SFDVKD. This CDR3 spans 15 amino acids. CDR3 sequence: CATSDTGSNTGELFF. The CDR3 bases are TGTGCCACCAGTGACACCGGGTCCAACACCGGGGAGCTGTTTTTT.

The V gene is TRBV19, the J gene TRBJ1-2; D not certain. Trimming removed 1 base from V and 5 bases from J, with 14 bases in between. This CDR3 is built from 15 residues. Per the germline V gene, CDR1 is LNHDA and CDR2 is SQIVND (reference sequence). The CDR3 DNA is TGTGCCAGTAGTATAGTCCCCATGGAACTATATGGCTACACCTTC. Residues: CASSIVPMELYGYTF.

This rearrangement joins TRBV5-1 to TRBJ1-2; 8 positions match TRBD1. The CDR3 consists of 13 residues. After removal of 4 bases from V and 6 bases from J, the junction contained 5 bases not matched to a gene. In germline, CDR1 is SGHRS, CDR2 YFSETQ. The CDR3 nucleotides read TGCGCCAGCAGCATGGGACAGGTGAATGGCTACACCTTC. Residues: CASSMGQVNGYTF.

The chain combines TRBV5-6 with TRBJ1-2; no clear D gene. The CDR3 covers 14 residues. The germline V gene has CDR1 SGHDT and CDR2 YYEEEE. Trimming pared 3 bases from V and 4 bases from J, leaving 13 bases between. CDR3 residues: CASSSRGFSYGYTF. Here the CDR3 DNA reads TGTGCCAGCAGCTCCCGGGGATTTTCCTATGGCTACACCTTC.

This clone was counted between two and nine times. The chain has TRBV10-3 and TRBJ2-7; 8 nucleotides agree with TRBD2. The CDR3 loop spans 15 amino acids. V shed 4 bases, J shed 3 bases, and the junction held 8 bases outside the gene matches. Germline lookup yields CDR1 ENHRY and CDR2 SYGVKD. The CDR3 coding sequence is TGTGCCATCAGTGGGGCCGGCGGGGGGCTCTACGAGCAGTACTTC. This encodes CAISGAGGGLYEQYF.

About this clone itself: The junction differs from germline at one of its ends, possibly a read error. This chain joins TRBV3-1 (or the pseudogene TRBV3-2) and TRBJ2-1; 10 bases are shared with TRBD2. This CDR3 contains 14 residues. The germline gives CDR1 LGHDT, CDR2 YNNKEL (reference sequence). The CDR3 loop is CASSQGPRTSGEIF. DNA of the CDR3: TGTGCCAGCAGCCAAGGTCCCAGGACTAGCGGCGAAATCTTC.

The chain employs TRBV10-3 and TRBJ1-5; tentative D call: TRBD1 (5 bases). Trimming stripped 0 bases from V and 4 bases from J, with 16 bases between. CDR3 size: 17 residues. The germline gives CDR1 ENHRY, CDR2 SYGVKD. CDR3 protein: CAISESGKGSDNQPQHF. The CDR3 DNA reads as TGTGCCATCAGTGAGTCCGGTAAGGGGTCAGATAATCAGCCCCAGCATTTT.

V is TRBV9 and J is TRBJ2-3, with D unresolved. Per germline, CDR1 SGDLS and CDR2 YYNGEE. CDR3 length: 16 amino acids. V lost 4 bases, J lost 1 base, and 16 bases lay in between. CDR3 in amino acids: CASSLGGHLGTDTQYF. The CDR3 DNA reads TGTGCCAGCAGCCTGGGTGGGCATTTGGGCACAGATACGCAGTATTTT.

Remarks on this clone: Other DNA sequences in this specimen translate into the identical CDR3. The chain combines TRBV6-5 with TRBJ1-1; TRBD1 aligns across 7 bases. Germline loops: CDR1 MNHEY, CDR2 SVGAGI. The CDR3 has 14 residues. V lost 5 bases to trimming and J lost 3 bases; unmatched junction nucleotides: 6. CDR3 residues: CASSRGRGDTEAFF. The DNA of the CDR3 is TGTGCCAGCAGTAGGGGGCGGGGGGACACTGAAGCTTTCTTT.

This chain links TRBV6-1 with TRBJ2-7; 8 bases align to TRBD1. The J segment lost 3 bases and the V segment lost 3 bases, leaving 10 bases of the junction unmatched. There are 16 residues in the CDR3. Germline loops: CDR1 MNHNS, CDR2 SASEGT. The CDR3: CASSEMSRTGNYEQYF. DNA of the CDR3: TGTGCCAGCAGTGAGATGTCCCGGACAGGGAACTACGAGCAGTACTTC.

V usage is TRBV6-1 and J usage is TRBJ2-1; 8 bases fit TRBD2. J was trimmed by 9 bases and V by 3 bases; bases with no gene match: 13. The CDR3 sequence is 16 residues long. Germline V CDR1 and CDR2: MNHNS, SASEGT. The CDR3 DNA follows: TGTGCCAGCAGTGACGTAGGGGGAGGGACTAGAAGTGAGCAGTTCTTC. This translates into CASSDVGGGTRSEQFF.

This sequence joins TRBV7-9 and TRBJ1-4; no clear D. Germline values: CDR1 SEHNR, CDR2 FQNEAQ (reference sequence). The V end was cut by 2 bases, the J end by 0 bases, with 7 bases between. The CDR3 sequence is 15 residues long. CDR3 in amino acids: CASSLIQTTNEKLFF. In DNA, the CDR3 is TGTGCCAGCAGCTTAATCCAAACAACTAATGAAAAACTGTTTTTT.

In its sample, this clone was seen once. CDR3 region: CAISEIVSNQPQHF. DNA for the CDR3: TGTGCCATCAGTGAGATCGTCAGCAATCAGCCCCAGCATTTT. The chain carries TRBV10-3 and TRBJ1-5; no clear D gene. The V end lost 2 bases, the J end lost 1 base, and 6 bases lay between the germline ends. CDR3 length equals 14 residues. Germline CDR1 reads ENHRY; CDR2 reads SYGVKD.

The chain is built from TRBV24-1 and TRBJ2-3, with 8 bases lining up with TRBD1. The CDR3 is 13 residues long. V gave up 8 bases and J gave up 4 bases; unmatched junction bases: 4. The germline CDR1 and CDR2 sequences are KGHDR and SFDVKD. This CDR3 reads CATTDRGADTQYF. The CDR3 DNA reads TGTGCCACCACTGACAGGGGAGCAGATACGCAGTATTTT.

The chain combines TRBV7-2 with TRBJ1-1; possible D gene TRBD1, 5 bases. Trimming removed 1 base at V and 4 bases at J, with 16 bases between. This CDR3 is 16 amino acids long. CDR1 is SGHTA and CDR2 is FQGNSA in the germline V gene. The CDR3 DNA sequence: TGTGCCAGCAGCTTAGGGGGGGGTAGGATTTTCACTGAAGCTTTCTTT. This gives the protein CASSLGGGRIFTEAFF.